This is a list of T cell receptor beta chains from one sample in a study of T cell changes during pregnancy in multiple sclerosis. Clones were sequenced by immunoSEQ multiplex PCR, and TCRdb holds only the in-frame ones, with some missing. This sample has approximately 93,000 clones, with around 93% found just once. The specimen comprised peripheral blood, sampled before pregnancy. The receptors come from a female donor with multiple sclerosis, enrolled in a pregnancy study. Each CDR3 is given with its conserved first and last residue. Fields, in order: V gene, J gene, clone size, CDR3 length, D gene, CDR3 protein, CDR3 DNA. D genes are given only for firm matches. A clone size is listed for some rows: how often the clone was seen (once, few, many), or a class if it is expanded.

V gene: TRBV4-3; J gene: TRBJ2-5; clone size: NA; CDR3 length: 16; D gene: TRBD1; CDR3 protein: CASSQGTGALGETQYF; CDR3 DNA: TGCGCCAGCAGCCAAGGGACAGGGGCCCTTGGAGAGACCCAGTACTTC
V gene: TRBV11-3; J gene: TRBJ1-1; clone size: NA; CDR3 length: 14; D gene: TRBD1; CDR3 protein: CASSRNSGGTEAFF; CDR3 DNA: TGTGCCAGCAGCCGAAATTCAGGGGGCACTGAAGCTTTCTTT
V gene: TRBV5-1; J gene: TRBJ1-6; clone size: once; CDR3 length: 17; D gene: NA; CDR3 protein: CASSLEWGRNRNSPLHF; CDR3 DNA: TGCGCCAGCAGCTTGGAATGGGGGCGAAATCGGAATTCACCCCTCCACTTT
V gene: TRBV27; J gene: TRBJ1-2; clone size: NA; CDR3 length: 15; D gene: TRBD1; CDR3 protein: CASSPKGQGTYGYTF; CDR3 DNA: TGTGCCAGCAGTCCCAAGGGACAGGGCACCTATGGCTACACCTTC
V gene: TRBV2; J gene: TRBJ2-5; clone size: few; CDR3 length: 13; D gene: NA; CDR3 protein: CASSGTVKETQYF; CDR3 DNA: TGTGCCAGCAGTGGGACAGTTAAAGAGACCCAGTACTTC
V gene: TRBV4-3; J gene: TRBJ2-7; clone size: NA; CDR3 length: 15; D gene: NA; CDR3 protein: CASSSNRAGSYEQYF; CDR3 DNA: TGCGCCAGCAGCTCAAACAGGGCGGGCTCCTACGAGCAGTACTTC
V gene: TRBV7-9; J gene: TRBJ1-4; clone size: NA; CDR3 length: 14; D gene: TRBD1; CDR3 protein: CATEDVQDRGKLFF; CDR3 DNA: TGTGCCACCGAGGACGTACAGGACAGGGGAAAACTGTTTTTT
V gene: TRBV10-2; J gene: TRBJ2-1; clone size: NA; CDR3 length: 15; D gene: TRBD2; CDR3 protein: CASREGRDAYNEQFF; CDR3 DNA: TGCGCCAGCAGGGAGGGGAGGGACGCCTACAATGAGCAGTTCTTC
V gene: TRBV27; J gene: TRBJ2-5; clone size: NA; CDR3 length: 15; D gene: TRBD2; CDR3 protein: CASSPTSGREETQYF; CDR3 DNA: TGTGCCAGCAGTCCGACTAGCGGGAGGGAAGAGACCCAGTACTTC
V gene: TRBV30; J gene: TRBJ1-1; clone size: NA; CDR3 length: 11; D gene: NA; CDR3 protein: CAWSAVTEAFF; CDR3 DNA: TGTGCCTGGAGTGCTGTCACTGAAGCTTTCTTT
V gene: TRBV6-5; J gene: TRBJ1-1; clone size: few; CDR3 length: 14; D gene: TRBD1; CDR3 protein: CASSRLGGRTEAFF; CDR3 DNA: TGTGCCAGCAGTCGCCTAGGGGGCCGGACTGAAGCTTTCTTT
V gene: TRBV29-1; J gene: TRBJ2-1; clone size: NA; CDR3 length: 15; D gene: TRBD2; CDR3 protein: CSVAIPAGKYNEQFF; CDR3 DNA: TGCAGCGTAGCCATACCAGCGGGGAAATACAATGAGCAGTTCTTC
V gene: TRBV25-1; J gene: TRBJ2-1; clone size: NA; CDR3 length: 17; D gene: NA; CDR3 protein: CASSGRQPPGFYNEQFF; CDR3 DNA: TGTGCCAGCAGTGGACGACAGCCGCCTGGTTTTTACAATGAGCAGTTCTTC
V gene: TRBV5-4; J gene: TRBJ1-1; clone size: NA; CDR3 length: 14; D gene: TRBD1; CDR3 protein: CASSLGDSIAEAFF; CDR3 DNA: TGTGCCAGCAGTTTAGGGGACAGTATCGCTGAAGCTTTCTTT
V gene: TRBV7-9; J gene: TRBJ1-1; clone size: NA; CDR3 length: 15; D gene: TRBD1; CDR3 protein: CASSLGTGVNTEAFF; CDR3 DNA: TGTGCCAGCAGCTTAGGGACAGGGGTGAACACTGAAGCTTTCTTT
V gene: TRBV10-3; J gene: TRBJ1-2; clone size: NA; CDR3 length: 16; D gene: TRBD1; CDR3 protein: CAIRPARDRGHIGYTF; CDR3 DNA: TGTGCCATCCGGCCTGCCCGTGACAGGGGGCACATTGGCTACACCTTC
V gene: TRBV2; J gene: TRBJ2-3; clone size: NA; CDR3 length: 15; D gene: TRBD2; CDR3 protein: CASRGLAVYTDTQYF; CDR3 DNA: TGTGCCAGCAGGGGACTAGCGGTTTACACAGATACGCAGTATTTT
V gene: TRBV19; J gene: TRBJ1-6; clone size: few; CDR3 length: 13; D gene: NA; CDR3 protein: CASSLGAGSPLHF; CDR3 DNA: TGTGCCAGTAGTCTGGGGGCTGGTTCACCCCTCCACTTT
V gene: TRBV9; J gene: TRBJ1-3; clone size: once; CDR3 length: 19; D gene: NA; CDR3 protein: CASSVSLPGHELSGNTIYF; CDR3 DNA: TGTGCCAGCAGCGTGTCCTTACCGGGACACGAACTCTCTGGAAACACCATATATTTT
V gene: TRBV6-1; J gene: TRBJ2-7; clone size: NA; CDR3 length: 17; D gene: NA; CDR3 protein: CASSDNTFFGLTYEQYF; CDR3 DNA: TGTGCCAGCAGTGATAATACGTTCTTCGGACTTACCTACGAGCAGTACTTC
V gene: TRBV19; J gene: TRBJ2-2; clone size: once; CDR3 length: 15; D gene: TRBD2; CDR3 protein: CASRAGGPGTGELFF; CDR3 DNA: TGTGCCAGTAGAGCGGGAGGGCCGGGCACCGGGGAGCTGTTTTTT
V gene: TRBV25-1; J gene: TRBJ1-2; clone size: NA; CDR3 length: 13; D gene: NA; CDR3 protein: CASSVSGTDGYTF; CDR3 DNA: TGTGCCAGCAGTGTAAGCGGTACTGATGGCTACACCTTC
V gene: TRBV2; J gene: TRBJ2-7; clone size: NA; CDR3 length: 13; D gene: TRBD1; CDR3 protein: CASNGQGPYEQYF; CDR3 DNA: TGTGCCAGCAATGGACAGGGCCCCTACGAGCAGTACTTC
V gene: TRBV7-9; J gene: TRBJ1-4; clone size: NA; CDR3 length: 16; D gene: TRBD1; CDR3 protein: CASSLTGTGPNEKLFF; CDR3 DNA: TGTGCCAGCAGCTTAACCGGGACAGGCCCTAATGAAAAACTGTTTTTT